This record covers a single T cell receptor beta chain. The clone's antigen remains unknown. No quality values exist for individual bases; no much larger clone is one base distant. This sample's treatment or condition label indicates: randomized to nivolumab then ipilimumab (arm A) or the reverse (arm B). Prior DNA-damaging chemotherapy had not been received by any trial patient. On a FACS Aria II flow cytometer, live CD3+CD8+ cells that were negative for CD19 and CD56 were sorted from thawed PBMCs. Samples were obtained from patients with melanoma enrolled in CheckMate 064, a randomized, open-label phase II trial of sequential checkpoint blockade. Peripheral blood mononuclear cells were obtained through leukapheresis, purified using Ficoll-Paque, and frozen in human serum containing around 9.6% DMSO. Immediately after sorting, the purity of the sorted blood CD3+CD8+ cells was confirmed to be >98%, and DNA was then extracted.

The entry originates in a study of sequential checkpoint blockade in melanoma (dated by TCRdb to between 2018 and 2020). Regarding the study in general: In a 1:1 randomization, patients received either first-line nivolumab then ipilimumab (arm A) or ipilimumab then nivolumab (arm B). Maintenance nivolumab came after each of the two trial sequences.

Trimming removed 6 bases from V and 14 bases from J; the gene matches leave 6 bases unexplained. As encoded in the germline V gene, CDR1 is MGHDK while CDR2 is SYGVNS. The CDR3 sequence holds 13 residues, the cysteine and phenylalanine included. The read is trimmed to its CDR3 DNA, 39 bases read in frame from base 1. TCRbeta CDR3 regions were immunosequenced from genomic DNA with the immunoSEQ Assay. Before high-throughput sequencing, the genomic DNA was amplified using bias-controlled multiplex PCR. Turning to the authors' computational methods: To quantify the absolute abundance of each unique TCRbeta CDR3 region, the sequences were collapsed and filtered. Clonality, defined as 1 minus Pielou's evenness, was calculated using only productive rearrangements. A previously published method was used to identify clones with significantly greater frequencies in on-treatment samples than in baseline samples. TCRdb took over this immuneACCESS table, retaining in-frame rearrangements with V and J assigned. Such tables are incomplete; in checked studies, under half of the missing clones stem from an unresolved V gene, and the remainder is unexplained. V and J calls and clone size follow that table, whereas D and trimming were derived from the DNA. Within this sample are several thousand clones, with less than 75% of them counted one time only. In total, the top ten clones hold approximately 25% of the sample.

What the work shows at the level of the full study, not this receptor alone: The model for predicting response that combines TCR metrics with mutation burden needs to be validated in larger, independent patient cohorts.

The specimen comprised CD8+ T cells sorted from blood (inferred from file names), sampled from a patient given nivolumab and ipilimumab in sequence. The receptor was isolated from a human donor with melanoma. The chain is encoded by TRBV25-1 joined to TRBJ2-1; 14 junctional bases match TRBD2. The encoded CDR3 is CASSRLAGGPKFF. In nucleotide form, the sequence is TGTGCCAGCAGCCGACTAGCGGGAGGGCCCAAGTTCTTC.